This record covers a single TCR beta chain. The data are from a study of blood T cell repertoires in COVID-19. Background on the study: The United States, Italy and Spain were the sources of the acute and convalescent COVID-19 samples. Sources were T cells, B-cell-depleted T cells, or PBMCs; the material itself was cDNA or gDNA.

The CDR3 contains 11 residues. Trimming shortened V by 6 bases and J by 3 bases, and 9 bases separated the two germline ends. The V gene's germline CDR1 is DFQATT and CDR2 SNEGSKA (reference sequence). Authors' processing steps: The authors estimated nucleated cell counts from reference gene primer amplification. Only in-frame clones appear in the TCRdb table, and some are missing; sequencing was by immunoSEQ multiplex PCR. That table is the source of V, J and clone size, and D and trimming were worked out from the DNA. Of tens of thousands of clones in the sample, 87% were seen once. V is TRBV20-1 and J is TRBJ2-7, with D possibly matching TRBD2 (5 bases). The sequence derives from a man aged 55 to 70 with acute or convalescent COVID-19. Sequenced material: peripheral blood. CDR3 protein: CSAERGYEQYF. DNA for the CDR3: TGCAGTGCAGAACGGGGCTACGAGCAGTACTTC.